This T cell receptor beta chain emerged from a study of cytomegalovirus exposure and HLA in healthy donors. Use of 60 Vbeta and 13 Jbeta primers characterized the PCR. Sequenced by immunoSEQ multiplex PCR; TCRdb stores in-frame clones only, minus some. The sample records more than 100,000 clones, 78% being singletons. Germline V lookup: CDR1 GTSNPN, CDR2 SVGIG (reference sequence). This CDR3 is built from 12 residues. V gave up 5 bases and J gave up 10 bases, with 15 bases separating them. Sequenced sample: PBMCs. The source is a woman aged 18 to 35 in good health and CMV-seronegative. This chain links TRBV30 with TRBJ2-1, with D possibly being TRBD2 (5 bases). The CDR3 region is CAWGFPWEEQFF. CDR3 bases: TGTGCCTGGGGGTTTCCTTGGGAGGAGCAGTTCTTC.